This T cell receptor (beta chain) was identified in a study of blood T cell repertoires in COVID-19. Study background: Spain, Italy and the United States supplied samples that represented acute and convalescent COVID-19. Nucleic acid was either cDNA or gDNA, and it came from T cells, B-cell-depleted T cells, or PBMCs.

V was cut by 0 bases and J by 7 bases, with 7 bases left in between. Germline loops: CDR1 SGHRS, CDR2 YFSETQ. The CDR3 is made up of 12 amino acids. Per the authors' pipeline: Nucleated cell number was recorded as an estimate derived from reference gene primer amplification. The repertoire was sequenced with immunoSEQ multiplex PCR; TCRdb's copy has only in-frame clones and lacks some. The V and J calls and clone size are taken from that table; D and trimming were inferred from the DNA. The repertoire has approximately 230,000 clones, roughly 80% of them found once; the top ten carry 15% to 20%. Specimen: peripheral blood. The chain is built from TRBV5-1 and TRBJ1-2, with D unresolved. This receptor was obtained from a man aged 25 to 45 with active or convalescent COVID-19. The CDR3 nucleotides read TGCGCCAGCAGCTTGGAAAATAGTGGCTACACCTTC. As protein: CASSLENSGYTF. The whole variable domain, remainder taken from reference TRBV5-1 and TRBJ1-2, is KAGVTQTPRYLIKTRGQQVTLSCSPISGHRSVSWYQQTPGQGLQFLFEYFSETQRNKGNFPGRFSGRQFSNSRSEMNVSTLELGDSALYLCASSLENSGYTFGSGTRLTVV.